Listed below are T cell receptor beta chains from one sample, sequenced in a study of molecular identifiers for immune sequencing clone quantification. TCRdb ran MiXCR on the PCR reads and lists one entry per CDR3 protein. The sample comprises about 630,000 distinct CDR3 sequences, 25% of which are singletons, and about 0.73% rests with the top ten. Sequenced sample: naive CD8+ T cells from blood, with Jurkat cell RNA spiked in. These TCRs come from a human donor in good health. Some libraries in this study had Jurkat cell RNA spiked in. The CDR3 runs from the conserved cysteine through the conserved F or W. A D gene is named only where the DNA matches it firmly. Part of the rows lack a size; the others show once, few, many or a class for expanded clones.

cdr3_nt cdr3_aa d_call j_call v_call clone_size
TGTGCCAGCAGTTTGGGGGGCCATGAGCAGTTCTTC CASSLGGHEQFF - TRBJ2-1 TRBV12-3/TRBV12-4 many
TGTGCCAGCAGTTACACAAAAAACACCGGGGAGCTGTTTTTT CASSYTKNTGELFF - TRBJ2-2 TRBV6-2/TRBV6-3 many
TGTGCCAGCAGCTCTACCTTAACGGGACCAACAAAATACGAGCAGTACTTC CASSSTLTGPTKYEQYF - TRBJ2-7 TRBV5-4 -
TGTGCCAGCAGTTACTCGGACAGTGAAGAGACCCAGTACTTC CASSYSDSEETQYF - TRBJ2-5 TRBV6-5 few
TGCTGTGCCTGTGATACGGGACAGGGGTTCGCTGAAGCTTTCTTT CCACDTGQGFAEAFF TRBD1 TRBJ1-1 TRBV20-1 -
TGTGCCAGCCACGTGGGGGGGCCTAACTATGGCTACACCTTC CASHVGGPNYGYTF - TRBJ1-2 TRBV12-3/TRBV12-4 -
TGTGCCAGCAGCTTGCGGGAGTTCTCCTACGAGCAGTACTTC CASSLREFSYEQYF TRBD2 TRBJ2-7 TRBV13 -
TGTGCCAGCAGCGCCGGGACTAGCTCCTACGAGCAGTACTTC CASSAGTSSYEQYF TRBD2 TRBJ2-7 TRBV9 many
TGTGCCAGCAGTTTATCGGCGGGAGGAAGTTCAGATACGCAGTATTTT CASSLSAGGSSDTQYF TRBD2 TRBJ2-3 TRBV27 -
TGTGCCAGCAGCACAGGGACAGGGGGTTATCAGCCCCAGCATTTT CASSTGTGGYQPQHF TRBD1 TRBJ1-5 TRBV7-9 many
TGCAGCGTTGCAGAACTCGCCAATGAGCAGTTCTTC CSVAELANEQFF - TRBJ2-1 TRBV29-1 many
TGTGCCTGGAGGGGCGGGACAGACTACGAGCAGTACTTC CAWRGGTDYEQYF - TRBJ2-7 TRBV30 few
TGTGCCAGCAGCCGCGCCGGGACAGAGTACACTGAAGCTTTCTTT CASSRAGTEYTEAFF TRBD1 TRBJ1-1 TRBV7-9 many
TGTGCCATCAGCGAGGCCGGGACTCTCTCCTACGAGCAGTACTTC CAISEAGTLSYEQYF - TRBJ2-7 TRBV10-3 few
TGTGCCAGCAGCTTGGGACAGGGAGGGAATGAAAAACTGTTTTTT CASSLGQGGNEKLFF TRBD1 TRBJ1-4 TRBV5-5 -
TGTGCCAGCAGCCACGAGGGCCTAAGCTCCTACGAGCAGTACTTC CASSHEGLSSYEQYF - TRBJ2-7 TRBV11-2 -
TGTGCCATCAGGCCCCCGGGACTAGCGGGAGCGGCTGGGGAGACCCAGTACTTC CAIRPPGLAGAAGETQYF TRBD2 TRBJ2-5 TRBV10-3 -
TGTGCCTGGAGCCTGGAGGCCGGGGAGCTGATTTTT CAWSLEAGELIF - TRBJ2-2 TRBV30 -
TGCGCCAGCAGCCAAGTCGACAGGGGGTCGGCTGAAGCTTTCTTT CASSQVDRGSAEAFF TRBD1 TRBJ1-1 TRBV4-1 many
TGTGCCAGCAGAGTGAGGGGCTCTGGGGCCAACGTCCTGACTTTC CASRVRGSGANVLTF - TRBJ2-6 TRBV6-5 -
TGTGCCAGCAGTGACGACGACCGGGACAGCATAAAAGACTACTCCTTC CASSDDDRDSIKDYSF TRBD1 TRBJ1-2 TRBV6-4 -
TGCGCCAGCAGCCAAGATGACAGGGGGTATCTCGAGCAGTACTTC CASSQDDRGYLEQYF TRBD1 TRBJ2-7 TRBV4-3 -
TGTGCCAGCAGCAGGACAGGGCTGGCCGCTCCTACCTATGGCTACACCTTC CASSRTGLAAPTYGYTF TRBD1 TRBJ1-2 TRBV5-4 few
TGCAGTGCTAGAGATGGCGGACTGAGAGGGGCGGAGACCCAGTACTTC CSARDGGLRGAETQYF - TRBJ2-5 TRBV20-1 -
TGTGCCAGCAGTTCCGGGGAGAGCTCCTACGAGCAGTACTTC CASSSGESSYEQYF - TRBJ2-7 TRBV27 many
TGTGCCAGCAGCCCACCTAGCGGGGGGTCCTGGGATACGCAGTATTTT CASSPPSGGSWDTQYF TRBD2 TRBJ2-3 TRBV7-9 -
TGCAGTGTTATTGGACTAGCGACAACCTACAATGAGCAGTTCTTC CSVIGLATTYNEQFF TRBD2 TRBJ2-1 TRBV20-1 few
TGTGCCACCCCGGGACGGGTACCTTTCGGCTACACCTTC CATPGRVPFGYTF - TRBJ1-2 TRBV2 -
TGTGCCAGCAGCCATACAGAATCGAAAGAGACCCAGTACTTC CASSHTESKETQYF - TRBJ2-5 TRBV7-9 -
TGTGCCAGTAGTCCGACCGGGACGGTCCTAGACGAGCAGTACTTC CASSPTGTVLDEQYF - TRBJ2-7 TRBV19 few
TGTGCCAGCAGCTCCGCCGGGACAGGGAACACCGGGGAGCTGTTTTTT CASSSAGTGNTGELFF TRBD1 TRBJ2-2 TRBV7-9 many
TGTGCCAGCAGTTCCACAATCCGGGCCCTGGGCGGCTACACCTTC CASSSTIRALGGYTF - TRBJ1-2 TRBV27 -
TGTGCCAGCAGCTTAGTAGGAGGGATATACGAGCAGTACTTC CASSLVGGIYEQYF - TRBJ2-7 TRBV7-9 -
TGTGCCAGCAGTCTAGGTTCAAATCCCTACGAGCAGTACTTC CASSLGSNPYEQYF - TRBJ2-7 TRBV7-9 few
TGCGCCAGTTCTAGCGGGACGAGCTCCTACAATGAGCAGTTCTTC CASSSGTSSYNEQFF TRBD2 TRBJ2-1 TRBV4-3 many